A single T cell receptor beta chain is shown here with its context. The antigen is not known. Overall study results and limits: Whole repertoires were not studied in the larger cohort, only one V-J beta rearrangement. The TCR gene usage of tumor memory CD4+ T cells clustered together with blood and lymph node memory CD4+ cells and with lymph node naive CD4+ cells.

The CDR3 is made up of 12 amino acids. Trimming removed 0 bases at V and 8 bases at J, with 6 bases between. Germline loops: CDR1 SGDLS, CDR2 YYNGEE. Tregs were sorted as CD4+CD25+CD127-/low cells. Via MiXCR, TCRdb re-called the 5' RACE reads, giving one row per CDR3 protein. The sample shows some 30,000 distinct CDR3 sequences, roughly a quarter of them seen only once. V gene TRBV9 combines with J gene TRBJ2-1, with D uncertain. The receptor was derived from a female donor with breast cancer. Material: tumor-infiltrating Tregs sorted from the breast tumor. In nucleotides, the CDR3 is TGTGCCAGCAGCGTAGGTATGCATGAGCAGTTCTTC. Translating gives CASSVGMHEQFF.